This is a list of T cell receptor beta chains from one sample in a study of T-cell memory formation after mild COVID-19. TCRdb called the 5' RACE reads again in MiXCR, with one record for every CDR3 protein. The sample shows 470,000 or so distinct CDR3 sequences, nearly 25% of them seen only once. Sequencing used PBMCs or a T cell subset sorted from them (not recorded which). The receptor set was obtained from an adult woman who had mild COVID-19 (a few samples of this study predate the infection). Cell type and time point are not known. CDR3s include the opening cysteine and the closing phenylalanine or tryptophan. D genes are given only for firm matches. Clone size, where shown, is once, few, many, or a class for clones that have expanded.

D gene | J gene | V gene | clone size | CDR3 protein | CDR3 DNA
NA | TRBJ2-2 | TRBV7-3 | NA | CASSPYRDSGELFF | TGTGCCAGCAGCCCGTACAGGGACTCCGGGGAGCTGTTTTTT
TRBD2 | TRBJ2-3 | TRBV12-5 | NA | CASGLVRLGTSGTDTQYF | TGTGCTAGTGGTTTGGTTCGACTCGGGACTAGCGGCACAGATACGCAGTATTTT
NA | TRBJ1-2 | TRBV15 | NA | CATSRDLAGMSYGYTF | TGTGCCACCAGCAGAGATCTCGCAGGGATGAGCTATGGCTACACCTTC
TRBD1 | TRBJ1-1 | TRBV7-3 | NA | CASSAQGAGMNTEAFF | TGTGCCAGCAGCGCACAGGGGGCTGGAATGAACACTGAAGCTTTCTTT
TRBD1 | TRBJ1-1 | TRBV4-3 | NA | CASSQFDRGEAFF | TGCGCCAGCAGCCAATTTGACAGGGGGGAAGCTTTCTTT
TRBD2 | TRBJ2-1 | TRBV24-1 | few | CATSESGGAVINEQFF | TGTGCCACCAGTGAAAGCGGGGGGGCCGTTATCAATGAGCAGTTCTTC
NA | TRBJ2-3 | TRBV18 | medium-sized | CASSPSTDTQYF | TGTGCCAGCAGCCCTAGCACAGATACGCAGTATTTT
NA | TRBJ2-3 | TRBV30 | NA | CAWSPPGLNSDTQYF | TGTGCCTGGAGTCCACCGGGACTGAACTCAGATACGCAGTATTTT
NA | TRBJ2-1 | TRBV2 | few | CASKWGLAYNEQFF | TGTGCCAGCAAATGGGGACTTGCCTACAATGAGCAGTTCTTC
NA | TRBJ1-1 | TRBV9 | NA | CASSVGPGSNEAFF | TGTGCCAGCAGCGTAGGTCCAGGGAGTAATGAAGCTTTCTTT
TRBD1 | TRBJ1-2 | TRBV29-1 | NA | CSVPRTGGNYGYTF | TGCAGCGTTCCTCGGACAGGGGGGAACTATGGCTACACCTTC
TRBD1 | TRBJ1-5 | TRBV5-6 | NA | CASSLQGQGHQPQHF | TGTGCCAGCAGCTTACAGGGACAGGGTCATCAGCCCCAGCATTTT
NA | TRBJ1-1 | TRBV12-3/TRBV12-4 | NA | CASSSRQLLTEAFF | TGTGCCAGCAGTTCCCGGCAGCTTCTCACTGAAGCTTTCTTT
NA | TRBJ1-4 | TRBV18 | NA | CASSPQGRNEKLFF | TGTGCCAGCTCACCGCAGGGGCGTAATGAAAAACTGTTTTTT
NA | TRBJ1-2 | TRBV4-1 | NA | CASTEGGPAGYGYTF | TGCGCCAGCACCGAAGGGGGGCCCGCAGGGTATGGCTACACCTTC
TRBD2 | TRBJ2-7 | TRBV6-6 | NA | CASSYGLAGNSYEQYF | TGTGCCAGCAGTTACGGTCTAGCGGGGAACTCCTACGAGCAGTACTTC
TRBD1 | TRBJ2-1 | TRBV7-9 | NA | CASSRPPGQGAAYNEQFF | TGTGCCAGCAGCCGTCCCCCGGGACAGGGGGCAGCCTACAATGAGCAGTTCTTC
NA | TRBJ2-3 | TRBV20-1 | NA | CSAVAGWGAIADTQYF | TGCAGTGCCGTGGCAGGTTGGGGGGCGATCGCAGATACGCAGTATTTT
NA | TRBJ1-1 | TRBV7-3 | NA | CASSLSQVFGAFF | TGTGCCAGCAGCTTAAGCCAGGTGTTTGGAGCTTTCTTT
NA | TRBJ1-3 | TRBV7-9 | NA | CASSGGSGNTIYF | TGTGCCAGCAGCGGGGGGTCTGGAAACACCATATATTTT
NA | TRBJ2-7 | TRBV15 | NA | CATSTEVGDSYEQYF | TGTGCCACCAGCACCGAGGTGGGGGACTCCTACGAGCAGTACTTC
NA | TRBJ1-5 | TRBV6-6 | few | CASKESGDNQPQHF | TGTGCCAGCAAGGAGTCAGGGGACAATCAGCCCCAGCATTTT
NA | TRBJ2-3 | TRBV18 | NA | CASSPSRAGTDTQYF | TGTGCCAGCTCACCCTCCCGGGCTGGGACCGATACGCAGTATTTT
NA | TRBJ2-7 | TRBV29-1 | NA | CSVGKRGAPYEQYF | TGCAGCGTCGGTAAACGTGGTGCCCCCTACGAGCAGTACTTC
NA | TRBJ1-5 | TRBV7-6 | few | CASSPVGGNQPQHF | TGTGCCAGCAGCCCGGTGGGGGGTAATCAGCCCCAGCATTTT